One sample yielded the 20 T cell receptor beta chains listed below, sequenced in a study of CD8+CD57+ T cells in acquired aplastic anemia. Genomic DNA, the template, was used for profiling of the TCR beta VDJ and CDR3. Via MiXCR, TCRdb re-called the reads, giving one row per CDR3 protein. The data hold about 54,000 distinct CDR3 sequences, with approximately 50% observed a single time. Flow cytometry had shown expanded CD8+CD57+ cells in the patients chosen for sequencing. Sequencing was carried out using sorted CD4+, CD8+, or CD8+CD57+ T cells (not recorded which) from PBMCs. The receptors here all came from a human donor with aplastic anemia.

This chain connects TRBV15 to TRBJ1-1; D is unresolved. V gave up 0 bases and J gave up 1 base, with 9 bases separating them. Germline V lookup: CDR1 LNHNV, CDR2 YYDKDF (reference sequence). CDR3 size: 15 residues. The CDR3 region has the DNA TGTGCCACCAGCAGAGATCGCCATTGGAACACTGAAGCTTTCTTT. Translating it yields CATSRDRHWNTEAFF.

The CDR3 sequence is CASSTLLGTQYF. The CDR3, as DNA: TGTGCCAGTAGTACCCTTTTGGGGACCCAGTACTTC. J is TRBJ2-5 and V is TRBV19; no clear D gene. V was trimmed by 4 bases and J by 7 bases, leaving 10 bases between them. Germline V gives CDR1 LNHDA, CDR2 SQIVND (reference sequence). This CDR3 has 12 residues.

The J gene is TRBJ1-5, the V gene TRBV25-1; 7 bases align to TRBD1. From germline, CDR1 is MGHDK and CDR2 SYGVNS. Trimming removed 0 bases from V and 2 bases from J; junction bases left unmatched: 1. This CDR3 has 15 residues. CDR3 DNA sequence: TGTGCCAGCAGTGAATATGGACAGGGCAATCAGCCCCAGCATTTT. Translated, it gives CASSEYGQGNQPQHF.

The V and J genes are TRBV10-2 and TRBJ1-4; no definite D call. In germline, CDR1 is WSHSY, CDR2 SAAADI. Deletions cut 3 bases from V and 7 bases from J, with 12 bases between. This CDR3 is built from 14 residues. The CDR3 DNA reads as TGCGCCAGCAGTGAAGGAGGGAGGGTTGAAAAACTGTTTTTT. It yields the protein CASSEGGRVEKLFF.

Comment on this clonotype: Mismatch with germline at one junction end may stem from a read error. The chain has TRBV19 and TRBJ1-6, with unresolved D. This CDR3 comprises 14 residues. Per the germline V gene, CDR1 is LNHDA and CDR2 is SQIVND (reference sequence). CDR3 residues: CASSSGQENSPLHF. In DNA form, the CDR3 reads TGTGCCAGTAGTAGTGGGCAAGAAAATTCACCCCTCCACTTC.

This clonotype was found a few times. A much bigger clone sits one base away, suggesting this may be a read error. This chain links TRBV28 with TRBJ1-2, with 9 bases lining up with TRBD1. The CDR3 has 15 amino acids. The germline gives CDR1 MDHEN, CDR2 SYDVKM. The CDR3 is CASGLRGQGGYGYTF. In DNA form, the CDR3 reads TGTGCCAGCGGTTTACGGGGACAGGGTGGCTATGGCTACACCTTC.

This clonotype was counted at least ten times. A much larger clone sits a single nucleotide away, making a read error possible. V is TRBV5-1 and J is TRBJ2-1; no definite D call. Trimming pared 1 base from V and 6 bases from J, leaving 11 bases between. CDR1 and CDR2 from the germline V gene are SGHRS and YFSETQ. This CDR3 spans 14 amino acids. The CDR3: CASSLWSPSNEQFF. The CDR3 DNA reads TGCGCCAGCAGCTTGTGGTCACCTAGCAATGAGCAGTTCTTC.

The chain is built from TRBV25-1 and TRBJ1-6, with D unclear. Germline V gene lookup returns CDR1 MGHDK and CDR2 SYGVNS. V gave up 2 bases and J gave up 9 bases, with 14 bases separating them. This CDR3 has 15 amino acids. The CDR3 loop reads CASSELDPRLSPLHF. The CDR3 DNA reads TGTGCCAGCAGTGAACTGGACCCCCGACTTTCACCCCTCCACTTT. Variable domain in full (rest from reference TRBV25-1 and TRBJ1-6): EADIYQTPRYLVIGTGKKITLECSQTMGHDKMYWYQQDPGMELHLIHYSYGVNSTEKGDLSSESTVSRIRTEHFPLTLESARPSHTSQYLCASSELDPRLSPLHFGNGTRLTVT.

The CDR3 here is CSASSGTRREQYF. The CDR3 DNA sequence: TGCAGTGCTAGTAGTGGCACGAGGCGCGAGCAGTACTTC. The V gene is TRBV20-1, the J gene TRBJ2-7; no clear D. Germline loops: CDR1 DFQATT, CDR2 SNEGSKA (reference sequence). With 3 bases removed from V and 6 bases from J, the gap between germline ends came to 15 bases. The CDR3 is 13 amino acids.

This clonotype has at least ten counts. The gene calls are TRBV4-3 and TRBJ2-1; possibly TRBD2 for D (7 bases). The CDR3 runs to 16 residues. Germline CDR1 reads LGHNA; CDR2 reads YSLEER. Trimming took off 3 bases at V and 8 bases at J, with 20 bases between the two ends. The CDR3 region has the DNA TGCGCCAGCAGCCAGGTGGGAGGGGGGGCCGTAGATGAGCAGTTCTTC. It specifies CASSQVGGGAVDEQFF.

A single count supports this clonotype. The genes are TRBV10-3 and TRBJ1-2; 10 positions agree with TRBD1. Germline V lookup: CDR1 ENHRY, CDR2 SYGVKD. This CDR3 is 13 amino acids long. V lost 5 bases to trimming and J lost 7 bases; unmatched junction nucleotides: 4. CDR3 DNA: TGTGCCATCAGTCCTGGGACAGGGGCTGGCTACACCTTC. It specifies CAISPGTGAGYTF.

The chain recombines TRBV15 with TRBJ1-4; TRBD1 agrees at 10 bases. V was clipped by 3 bases and J by 8 bases; unmatched bases: 3. The CDR3 is made up of 14 amino acids. Germline V gives CDR1 LNHNV, CDR2 YYDKDF (reference sequence). In nucleotides, the CDR3 is TGTGCCACCAGCAGCGGGACAGGGGACGAAAAACTGTTTTTT. Translated, it gives CATSSGTGDEKLFF.

The CDR3 sequence is CAIKGQANTGELFF. The CDR3 DNA sequence: TGTGCCATCAAGGGGCAGGCGAACACCGGGGAGCTGTTTTTT. V is TRBV10-3 and J is TRBJ2-2, with a possible D match to TRBD1 (5 bases). V shed 7 bases and J shed 0 bases, with 9 bases lying between them. This CDR3 comprises 14 residues. Germline CDR1 ENHRY, CDR2 SYGVKD.

The chain uses TRBV15 and TRBJ2-7; D perhaps matches TRBD1 (5 bases). CDR3 size: 13 residues. V was cut by 4 bases and J by 1 base, with 8 bases left in between. Per the germline V gene, CDR1 is LNHNV and CDR2 is YYDKDF (reference sequence). The CDR3 loop reads CATSTRGSYEQYF. As DNA, the CDR3 is TGTGCCACCAGCACTAGGGGATCCTACGAGCAGTACTTC.

On this clonotype: It is unclear where the CDR3 begins or ends on the DNA, so no DNA is shown, and the CDR3 is as TCRdb lists it. The V gene is TRBV20-1, the J gene TRBJ2-1. The CDR3 spans 13 residues, counting both ends. The germline gives CDR1 DFQATT, CDR2 SNEGSKA (reference sequence). The CDR3 spells CVLLCQHQNRRFF.

V is TRBV10-3 and J is TRBJ2-1; D is perhaps TRBD1 or TRBD2 (7 bases each). The CDR3 totals 14 residues. Germline V lookup: CDR1 ENHRY, CDR2 SYGVKD. Trimming left V 6 bases short and J 1 base short, with 10 bases between. The CDR3 region is CAIRQGGSYNEQFF. In DNA, the CDR3 is TGTGCCATCAGGCAGGGGGGGTCCTACAATGAGCAGTTCTTC.

Here the CDR3 DNA reads TGCAGCGTTGAAGACCTCGGAGTAAGCGGCTACACCTTC. Encoded protein: CSVEDLGVSGYTF. The V call is TRBV29-1, the J call TRBJ1-2; no definite D call. Germline CDR1 and CDR2: SQVTM and ANQGSEA. This CDR3 spans 13 amino acids. The V end was cut by 0 bases, the J end by 8 bases, with 13 bases between.

The CDR3 protein is CASSLELAGLDTQYF. DNA of the CDR3: TGCGCCAGCAGCTTGGAATTAGCGGGGCTTGATACGCAGTATTTT. The chain links TRBV5-1 to TRBJ2-3, with 8 bases lining up with TRBD2. The CDR3 spans 15 residues. V lost 0 bases, J lost 6 bases, and 6 bases stayed unmatched. CDR1 and CDR2 (germline): SGHRS, YFSETQ.

This clonotype was counted many times. The chain joins TRBV4-1 to TRBJ1-2; tentative D call: TRBD1 (5 bases). CDR1 and CDR2 (germline): MGHRA, YSYEKL. The germline V and J ends were trimmed by 2 bases and 6 bases, with 10 bases remaining between them. This CDR3 has 13 amino acids. The CDR3 reads CASSQQGYNGYTF. CDR3 in DNA: TGCGCCAGCAGCCAACAGGGTTATAATGGCTACACCTTC.

There are many counts of this clonotype. The chain combines TRBV7-9 with TRBJ1-4; maybe TRBD1 (5 bases). V was trimmed by 5 bases and J by 11 bases, leaving 18 bases between them. The CDR3 is made up of 14 amino acids. Per the germline V gene, CDR1 is SEHNR and CDR2 is FQNEAQ (reference sequence). The CDR3 spells CASSPERGNLKLFF. The CDR3 DNA reads TGTGCCAGCAGCCCCGAGCGGGGGAACTTGAAACTGTTTTTT.